The text below deals with one T cell receptor (beta chain). Antigen unknown. The sample originates from a study of vaccination and CD4 T cells after COVID-19. Study at large: Six males and four females, two of them Hispanic, were enrolled as convalescents. Two-dose vaccination with either BNT162b2 or mRNA-1273 was given to participants. A few convalescent patients gave samples at day 14 and days 161 to 241 post-vaccination. Findings and caveats of the study: There were relatively few convalescent patients studied, and there were no early post-infection timepoints.

Germline CDR1 LNHDA, CDR2 SQIVND (reference sequence). The CDR3 length is 14 residues. Trimming removed 5 bases at V and 5 bases at J, with 15 bases between. TCRdb re-derived calls from the PCR reads in MiXCR, one entry per CDR3 protein. The sample records approximately 30,000 distinct CDR3 sequences, around 49% being singletons. This sample's time point: late sampling 161 to 241 days after vaccination in three convalescent patients. The gene calls are TRBV19 and TRBJ1-1, with D possibly matching TRBD1 (5 bases). The sequence was obtained from a human donor who had recovered from COVID-19. The sequencing here drew on CD4+ T cells from blood, taken about 7 months after SARS-CoV-2 vaccination. CDR3 in DNA: TGTGCCAGTAGTTTAGGGGAGTGGTGGACTGAAGCTTTCTTT. Amino acid sequence: CASSLGEWWTEAFF. Looking up the rest from reference TRBV19 and TRBJ1-1 gives the full variable domain: DGGITQSPKYLFRKEGQNVTLSCEQNLNHDAMYWYRQDPGQGLRLIYYSQIVNDFQKGDIAEGYSVSREKKESFPLTVTSAQKNPTAFYLCASSLGEWWTEAFFGQGTRLTVV.